The 29 T cell receptor beta chains below were found in one sample sequenced in a study of identical twins. One entry per CDR3 protein results from TCRdb running MiXCR on the 5' RACE reads. The sample carries 1.5 million to 2 million distinct CDR3 sequences, less than 40% recorded once. Sequenced material: cord blood. The receptors were sampled from a newborn girl in good health.

The DNA of the CDR3 is TGTGCCATCAGTACTGACTATGGCTACACCTTC. It yields the protein CAISTDYGYTF. The genes are TRBV10-3 and TRBJ1-2; no clear D. The CDR3 extends over 11 amino acids. V lost 5 bases and J lost 3, with 4 bases in between. From germline, CDR1 is ENHRY and CDR2 SYGVKD.

The DNA for the CDR3 is TGCGCCAGCAGCCAACTTAGCGTAACTAATGAAAAACTGTTTTTT. Protein: CASSQLSVTNEKLFF. The chain joins TRBV4-1 to TRBJ1-4; D uncertain. The CDR3 totals 15 residues. Germline CDR1 and CDR2: MGHRA and YSYEKL. The V end lost 2 bases, the J end lost 1 base, and 8 bases lay between the germline ends.

The V gene is TRBV19, the J gene TRBJ2-1, with D perhaps being TRBD1 or TRBD2 (5 bases each). V was cut by 5 bases and J by 5 bases, with 16 bases left in between. Germline V gene lookup returns CDR1 LNHDA and CDR2 SQIVND (reference sequence). The CDR3 length is 15 residues. The CDR3 DNA sequence: TGTGCCAGTAGTCATACCGGGACCGCACACAATGAGCAGTTCTTC. Encoded protein: CASSHTGTAHNEQFF.

This clonotype has more than one count but fewer than ten. At one end the junction does not follow the germline gene, possibly because of a read error. This chain connects TRBV6-5 to TRBJ2-4; 14 bases are a match to TRBD2. The CDR3 has 18 amino acids. Looked up from germline, CDR1 is MNHEY and CDR2 is SVGAGI. CDR3 in amino acids: CASRYSGTSGSVLGGQYF. Here the CDR3 DNA reads TGTGCCAGCAGATACTCCGGGACTAGCGGGAGCGTTCTAGGGGGGCAGTACTTC.

This clonotype was recorded at least ten times. The rearrangement joins TRBV25-1 to TRBJ1-2; perhaps TRBD1 as D (5 bases). Trimming left V 5 bases short and J 8 bases short, with 15 bases between. Germline CDR1 and CDR2: MGHDK and SYGVNS. The CDR3 loop spans 13 amino acids. CDR3 protein: CASSRDYLIGYTF. CDR3 coding DNA: TGTGCCAGCAGTCGGGACTACCTTATAGGCTACACCTTC.

The rearrangement links TRBV20-1 to TRBJ1-2, with a tentative D call TRBD1 (6 bases). V was pared by 6 bases and J by 1 base, with 12 bases between. Germline V gene sequence: CDR1 DFQATT, CDR2 SNEGSKA (reference sequence). The CDR3 length is 13 residues. CDR3: CSAPLDSNYGYTF. The CDR3 DNA reads as TGCAGTGCCCCCCTGGACAGTAACTATGGCTACACCTTC.

This chain joins TRBV28 and TRBJ1-2; 9 nucleotides match TRBD1. The CDR3 spans 15 residues. V dropped 3 bases and J dropped 8; count of bases not matched to a gene: 10. Germline loops: CDR1 MDHEN, CDR2 SYDVKM. CDR3 DNA sequence: TGTGCCAGCAGTTTCCGCCGGACAGGGGCTTTCGGCTACACCTTC. It yields the protein CASSFRRTGAFGYTF.

A few counts support this clonotype. The V gene is TRBV9, the J gene TRBJ2-4, with 11 positions matching TRBD2. V gave up 0 bases and J gave up 10 bases; unmatched junction bases: 3. Germline CDR1 is SGDLS and CDR2 is YYNGEE. CDR3 size: 14 residues. CDR3 DNA sequence: TGTGCCAGCAGCGTAGGGCTAGCGGGGGGAATTCAGTACTTC. The encoded protein is CASSVGLAGGIQYF.

The CDR3 region has the DNA TGCGCCAGCAGCCAAGTGGTCCAGAACACTGAAGCTTTCTTT. Its translation: CASSQVVQNTEAFF. The chain carries TRBV4-1 and TRBJ1-1; D gene ambiguous. The CDR3 spans 14 residues. With 1 base removed from V and 1 base from J, the gap between germline ends came to 7 bases. Germline CDR1 MGHRA, CDR2 YSYEKL.

V gene TRBV20-1 combines with J gene TRBJ2-7; 11 bases line up with TRBD1. The CDR3 contains 14 residues. Germline CDR1 is DFQATT and CDR2 is SNEGSKA (reference sequence). With V trimmed by 6 bases and J by 4 bases, 8 bases remained unmatched. CDR3 sequence reads: CSAFRTGGGYEQYF. Written as DNA, the CDR3 is TGCAGTGCCTTTCGGACAGGGGGCGGGTACGAGCAGTACTTC.

CDR3 residues: CASKDYRDGYGYTF. For the CDR3, the DNA is TGTGCCAGTAAGGATTACCGGGACGGCTATGGCTACACCTTC. The chain employs TRBV19 and TRBJ1-2; TRBD1 is a possible D gene (5 bases). CDR1 is LNHDA, CDR2 SQIVND, per germline (reference sequence). CDR3 length equals 14 residues. The V and J ends lost 7 bases and 4 bases respectively, with 16 bases between them.

This clonotype was seen repeatedly, ten times or more. Here the CDR3 reads CASSLGGGPYF. The CDR3 coding sequence is TGTGCCAGCAGCCTAGGTGGGGGACCGTATTTT. The gene calls are TRBV12-3 or TRBV12-4 and TRBJ2-3; TRBD1 or TRBD2 may be the D gene (5 bases each). V dropped 6 bases and J dropped 14 bases, with 15 bases sitting between them. The CDR3 loop spans 11 amino acids.

Only a few counts were recorded for this clonotype. The J gene is TRBJ1-4, the V gene TRBV20-1; 9 bases match TRBD1. The CDR3 covers 14 residues. In germline, CDR1 is DFQATT, CDR2 SNEGSKA (reference sequence). The trim removed 3 bases at V and 6 bases at J, leaving 5 bases unmatched. The CDR3 is CSASRDRVDEKLFF. The CDR3, as DNA: TGCAGTGCTAGTAGGGACAGGGTTGATGAAAAACTGTTTTTT.

This chain links TRBV29-1 with TRBJ1-1; TRBD1 matches 8 bases. The V and J ends lost 1 base and 4 bases, in that order; junction bases with no gene match: 5. The length of the CDR3 is 14 residues. The germline gives CDR1 SQVTM, CDR2 ANQGSEA. CDR3 protein: CSVEVLTGGTEAFF. DNA of the CDR3: TGCAGCGTTGAAGTTCTTACAGGGGGCACTGAAGCTTTCTTT. Combining the CDR3 with reference TRBV29-1 and TRBJ1-1 gives the whole variable domain SAVISQKPSRDICQRGTSLTIQCQVDSQVTMMFWYRQQPGQSLTLIATANQGSEATYESGFVIDKFPISRPNLTFSTLTVSNMSPEDSSIYLCSVEVLTGGTEAFFGQGTRLTVV.

The V gene is TRBV3-1, the J gene TRBJ1-2, with unresolved D. V lost 3 bases and J 6 bases, leaving 11 bases between the germline ends. The CDR3 has 13 amino acids. CDR1 and CDR2 from the germline V gene are LGHDT and YNNKEL (reference sequence). CDR3 amino acids: CASSQRVGDGYTF. CDR3 nucleotide sequence: TGTGCCAGCAGCCAGAGGGTGGGAGATGGCTACACCTTC.

This clonotype was detected only once. The germline gene is not matched at one end of the junction; a read error may be the cause. This sequence joins TRBV7-9 and TRBJ2-5; D perhaps matches TRBD2 (6 bases). The CDR3 runs 14 residues. Germline V gene sequence: CDR1 SEHNR, CDR2 FQNEAQ (reference sequence). The CDR3 DNA sequence: TGTGCCAGCTTTAGGAGGGGCGCCCAAGAGACCCTGTACTTC. Translation: CASFRRGAQETLYF.

The V gene is TRBV11-2, the J gene TRBJ2-7; 11 nucleotides match TRBD2. Trimming took 3 bases from V and 6 from J; bases not matched to a gene: 7. This CDR3 region has 15 residues. The germline V gene has CDR1 SGHAT and CDR2 FQNNGV. The DNA of the CDR3 is TGTGCCAGCAGCTTTAGTTGGCTAGCGGGAGGCGAGCAGTACTTC. Translated: CASSFSWLAGGEQYF.

This chain links TRBV4-1 with TRBJ2-2; a possible D gene is TRBD1 (6 bases). This CDR3 region has 17 residues. Looked up from germline, CDR1 is MGHRA and CDR2 is YSYEKL. The V end lost 2 bases, the J end lost 3 bases, and 16 bases lay between the germline ends. The CDR3 nucleotides are TGCGCCAGCAGCCAAAGAATAGCACAGGGTTACACCGGGGAGCTGTTTTTT. Residues: CASSQRIAQGYTGELFF.

The CDR3 region is CSVRILSGNEQFF. The CDR3 DNA sequence: TGCAGCGTCAGAATTCTTAGCGGAAATGAGCAGTTCTTC. This rearrangement joins TRBV29-1 to TRBJ2-1, with D possibly TRBD2 on 6 matching bases. From germline, CDR1 is SQVTM and CDR2 ANQGSEA. CDR3 length equals 13 residues. Trimming cost V 6 bases and J 7 bases, with 16 bases left between them.

The V and J genes are TRBV19 and TRBJ2-7, with D perhaps matching TRBD2 (5 bases). Per germline, CDR1 LNHDA and CDR2 SQIVND (reference sequence). V was shortened by 4 bases and J by 7 bases, with 23 bases between the two germline ends. The length of the CDR3 is 16 residues. The CDR3, as DNA: TGTGCCAGTAGTAGTCGGAACGCGGGCCCATACAATGAGCAGTACTTC. Its protein is CASSSRNAGPYNEQYF.

The sample holds a few counts of this clonotype. The chain has TRBV20-1 and TRBJ1-1; 7 positions agree with TRBD1. The CDR3 extends over 14 amino acids. CDR1 and CDR2 (germline): DFQATT, SNEGSKA (reference sequence). CDR3 residues: CRPSGTEMNTEAFF. CDR3 DNA: TGCAGACCTTCCGGGACAGAAATGAACACTGAAGCTTTCTTT.

CDR3 sequence reads: CASSIRWEETQFF. The CDR3 DNA reads as TGTGCCAGCAGTATCCGATGGGAAGAGACCCAGTTCTTC. V gene TRBV27 combines with J gene TRBJ2-1, with D unresolved. The germline V and J ends were trimmed by 5 bases and 13 bases, with 18 bases remaining between them. The CDR3 sequence is 13 residues long. From germline, CDR1 is MNHEY and CDR2 SMNVEV (reference sequence).

V is TRBV5-1 and J is TRBJ2-7; 11 nucleotides match TRBD1. Losses at the gene ends were 6 bases for V and 3 bases for J; bases not matched to a gene: 5. There are 14 residues in the CDR3. CDR1 SGHRS and CDR2 YFSETQ come from the germline V gene. Here the CDR3 DNA reads TGCGCCAGCAATCCGGGACAGGGGGTCTACGAGCAGTACTTC. Its translation: CASNPGQGVYEQYF. The full variable domain, with the rest looked up from reference TRBV5-1 and TRBJ2-7, is KAGVTQTPRYLIKTRGQQVTLSCSPISGHRSVSWYQQTPGQGLQFLFEYFSETQRNKGNFPGRFSGRQFSNSRSEMNVSTLELGDSALYLCASNPGQGVYEQYFGPGTRLTVT.

This clonotype was recorded a few times. The chain is built from TRBV4-2 and TRBJ2-6, with 14 bases identical to TRBD2. The CDR3 is 21 residues long. The V and J ends lost 2 bases and 1 base, in that order; junction bases with no gene match: 10. Germline loops: CDR1 LGHNA, CDR2 YNFKEQ. The CDR3 region is CASSQRPRLAGGRSGANVLTF. In DNA, the CDR3 is TGTGCCAGCAGCCAAAGGCCCAGACTAGCGGGGGGGCGATCTGGGGCCAACGTCCTGACTTTC.

The V gene is TRBV28, the J gene TRBJ2-1; 13 nucleotides agree with TRBD2. There are 20 residues in the CDR3. Germline assignment: CDR1 MDHEN and CDR2 SYDVKM. V lost 6 bases to trimming and J lost 2 bases; unmatched junction nucleotides: 16. The CDR3 spells CASSKRRTSGRGSPYNEQFF. The CDR3, as DNA: TGTGCCAGCAGCAAGCGCCGGACTAGCGGGAGAGGGAGCCCCTACAATGAGCAGTTCTTC.

V and J are TRBV5-1 and TRBJ2-1, with 8 bases that match TRBD1. CDR1 and CDR2 (germline): SGHRS, YFSETQ. Unmatched junction bases numbered 12, after V lost 4 bases and J lost 6 bases. The CDR3 totals 16 residues. The CDR3 DNA sequence: TGCGCCAGCAGCGCAGGACAGGGCGGTTCAGGCAATGAGCAGTTCTTC. Encoded protein: CASSAGQGGSGNEQFF.

This chain joins TRBV12-3 or TRBV12-4 and TRBJ2-7; TRBD1 matches at 8 bases. J lost 0 bases, V lost 3 bases, and 7 bases had no gene match. There are 16 residues in the CDR3. The CDR3 DNA is TGTGCCAGCAGTTTTGGCTCCGGGACAGGCTCCTACGAGCAGTACTTC. It specifies CASSFGSGTGSYEQYF.

CDR3 bases: TGCGCCAGCTATCTTGCGGGGGGGCCAAATGAGCAGTTCTTC. Translation: CASYLAGGPNEQFF. The V gene is TRBV5-1, the J gene TRBJ2-1, with 9 bases that match TRBD2. The trim removed 7 bases at V and 7 bases at J, leaving 9 bases unmatched. The CDR3 extends over 14 amino acids. Germline assignment: CDR1 SGHRS and CDR2 YFSETQ.

In regard to this clonotype: Being one base from a much bigger clone, this may be a read error. The chain employs TRBV27 and TRBJ2-4; D remains ambiguous. TRBJ2-7 explains the end of the DNA better; the J call may be wrong. The CDR3 is made up of 14 amino acids. Germline CDR1 and CDR2: MNHEY and SMNVEV (reference sequence). CDR3 loop: CASSINSYAYEQYF. In nucleotides, the CDR3 is TGTGCCAGCAGTATTAACTCATACGCCTACGAGCAGTACTTC.